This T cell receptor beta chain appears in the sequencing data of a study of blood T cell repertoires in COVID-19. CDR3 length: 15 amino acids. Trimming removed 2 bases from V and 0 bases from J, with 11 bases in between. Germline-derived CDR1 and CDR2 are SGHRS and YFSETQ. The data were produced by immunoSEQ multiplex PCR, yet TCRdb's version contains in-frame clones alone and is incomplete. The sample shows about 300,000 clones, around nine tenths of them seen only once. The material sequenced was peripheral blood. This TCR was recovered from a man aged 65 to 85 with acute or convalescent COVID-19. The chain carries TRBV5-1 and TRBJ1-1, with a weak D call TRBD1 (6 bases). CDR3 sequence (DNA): TGCGCCAGCAGCTTTGGGGGCCTAATGAACACTGAAGCTTTCTTT. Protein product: CASSFGGLMNTEAFF.